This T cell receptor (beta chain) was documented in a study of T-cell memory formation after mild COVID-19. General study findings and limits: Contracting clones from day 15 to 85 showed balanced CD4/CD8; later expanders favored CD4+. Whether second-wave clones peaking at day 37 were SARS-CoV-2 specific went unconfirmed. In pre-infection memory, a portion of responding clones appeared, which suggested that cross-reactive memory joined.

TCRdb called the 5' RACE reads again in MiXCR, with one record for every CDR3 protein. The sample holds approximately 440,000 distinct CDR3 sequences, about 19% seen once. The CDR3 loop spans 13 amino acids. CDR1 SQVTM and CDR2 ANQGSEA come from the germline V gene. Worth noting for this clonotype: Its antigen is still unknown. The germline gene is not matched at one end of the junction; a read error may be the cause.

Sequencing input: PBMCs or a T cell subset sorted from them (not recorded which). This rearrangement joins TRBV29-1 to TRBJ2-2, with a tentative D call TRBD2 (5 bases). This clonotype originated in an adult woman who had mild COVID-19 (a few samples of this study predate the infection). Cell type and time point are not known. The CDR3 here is CSASPRNTGELLF. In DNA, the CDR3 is TGCAGCGCCAGCCCCCGGAACACCGGGGAGCTGTTGTTT.